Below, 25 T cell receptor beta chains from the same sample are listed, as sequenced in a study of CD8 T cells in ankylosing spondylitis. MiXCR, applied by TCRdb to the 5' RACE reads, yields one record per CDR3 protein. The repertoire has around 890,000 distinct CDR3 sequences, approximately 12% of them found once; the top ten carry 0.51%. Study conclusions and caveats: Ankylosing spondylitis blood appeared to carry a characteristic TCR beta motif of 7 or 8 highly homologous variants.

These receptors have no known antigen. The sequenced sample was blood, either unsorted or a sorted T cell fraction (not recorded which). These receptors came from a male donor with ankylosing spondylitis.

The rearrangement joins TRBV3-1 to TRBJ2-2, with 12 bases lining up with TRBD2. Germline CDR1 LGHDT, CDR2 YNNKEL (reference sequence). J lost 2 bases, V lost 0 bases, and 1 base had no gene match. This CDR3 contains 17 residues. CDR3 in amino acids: CASSQEGLAGNTGELFF. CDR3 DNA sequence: TGTGCCAGCAGCCAAGAAGGACTAGCGGGAAACACCGGGGAGCTGTTTTTT.

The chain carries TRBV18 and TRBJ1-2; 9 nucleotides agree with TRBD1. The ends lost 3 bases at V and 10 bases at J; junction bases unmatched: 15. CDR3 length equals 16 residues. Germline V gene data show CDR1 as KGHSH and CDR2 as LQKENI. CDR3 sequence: CASSPLPGTGNSDYTF. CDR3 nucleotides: TGTGCCAGCTCACCCTTGCCCGGGACAGGGAACTCTGACTACACCTTC.

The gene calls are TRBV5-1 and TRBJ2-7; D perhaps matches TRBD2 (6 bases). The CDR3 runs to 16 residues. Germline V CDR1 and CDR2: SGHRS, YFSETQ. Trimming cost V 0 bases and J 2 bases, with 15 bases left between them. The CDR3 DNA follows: TGCGCCAGCAGCTTGGGTGCCGCGGGGTGGACCTACGAGCAGTACTTC. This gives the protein CASSLGAAGWTYEQYF.

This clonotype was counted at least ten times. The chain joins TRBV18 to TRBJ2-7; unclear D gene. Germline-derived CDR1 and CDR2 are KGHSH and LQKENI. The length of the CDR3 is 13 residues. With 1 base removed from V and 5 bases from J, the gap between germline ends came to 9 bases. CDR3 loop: CASSPLSGNEQYF. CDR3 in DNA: TGTGCCAGCTCACCACTCTCTGGCAACGAGCAGTACTTC.

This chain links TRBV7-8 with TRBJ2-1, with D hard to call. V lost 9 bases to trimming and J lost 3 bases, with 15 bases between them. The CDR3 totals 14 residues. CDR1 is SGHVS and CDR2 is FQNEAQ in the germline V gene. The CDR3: CARGPGPLYNEQFF. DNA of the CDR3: TGTGCCAGGGGCCCCGGACCGCTCTACAATGAGCAGTTCTTC.

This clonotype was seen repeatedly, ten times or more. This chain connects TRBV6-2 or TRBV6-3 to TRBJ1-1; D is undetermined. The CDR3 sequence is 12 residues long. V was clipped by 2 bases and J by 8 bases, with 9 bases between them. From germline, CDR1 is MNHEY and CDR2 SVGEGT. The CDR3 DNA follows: TGTGCCAGCAGTTACAAGGGTTACGAAGCTTTCTTT. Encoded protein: CASSYKGYEAFF.

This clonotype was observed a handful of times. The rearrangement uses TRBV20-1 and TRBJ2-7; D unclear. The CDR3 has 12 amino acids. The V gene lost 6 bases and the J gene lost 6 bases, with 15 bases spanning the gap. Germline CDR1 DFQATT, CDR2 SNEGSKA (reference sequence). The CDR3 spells CSARYNSFEQYF. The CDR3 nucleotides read TGCAGTGCCAGATACAACAGCTTCGAGCAGTACTTC.

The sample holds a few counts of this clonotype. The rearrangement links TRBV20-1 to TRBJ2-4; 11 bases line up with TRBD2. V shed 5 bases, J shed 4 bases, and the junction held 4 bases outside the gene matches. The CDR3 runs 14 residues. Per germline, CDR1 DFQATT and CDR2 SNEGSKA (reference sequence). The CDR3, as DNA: TGCAGTGCTCGTCTAGCGGGGGGTAAAAACATTCAGTACTTC. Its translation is CSARLAGGKNIQYF.

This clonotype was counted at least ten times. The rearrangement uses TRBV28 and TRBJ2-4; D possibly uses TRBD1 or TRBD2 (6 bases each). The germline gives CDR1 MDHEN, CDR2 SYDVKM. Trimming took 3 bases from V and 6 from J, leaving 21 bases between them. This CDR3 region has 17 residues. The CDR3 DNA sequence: TGTGCCAGCAGTTTCCCCCCCGGCGGGGCGACAGGAAACATTCAGTACTTC. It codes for CASSFPPGGATGNIQYF.

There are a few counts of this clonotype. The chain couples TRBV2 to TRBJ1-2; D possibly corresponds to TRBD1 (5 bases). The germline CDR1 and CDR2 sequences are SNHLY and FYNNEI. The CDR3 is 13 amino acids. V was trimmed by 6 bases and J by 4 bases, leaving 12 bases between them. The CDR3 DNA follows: TGTGCCAGCAGCGGGTCGGGGGTCTATGGCTACACCTTC. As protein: CASSGSGVYGYTF.

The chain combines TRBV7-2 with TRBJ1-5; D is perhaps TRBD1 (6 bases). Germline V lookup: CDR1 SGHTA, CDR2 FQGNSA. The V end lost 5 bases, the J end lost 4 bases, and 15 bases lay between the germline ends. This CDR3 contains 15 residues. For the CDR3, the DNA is TGTGCCAGCAGCCCTTGGGGGGCCGTAAATCAGCCCCAGCATTTT. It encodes CASSPWGAVNQPQHF. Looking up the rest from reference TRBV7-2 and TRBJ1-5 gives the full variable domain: GAGVSQSPSNKVTEKGKDVELRCDPISGHTALYWYRQSLGQGLEFLIYFQGNSAPDKSGLPSDRFSAERTGGSVSTLTIQRTQQEDSAVYLCASSPWGAVNQPQHFGDGTRLSIL.

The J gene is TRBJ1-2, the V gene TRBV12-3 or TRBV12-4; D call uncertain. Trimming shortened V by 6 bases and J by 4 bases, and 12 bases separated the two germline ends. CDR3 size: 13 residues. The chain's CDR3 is CASSRVGSYGYTF. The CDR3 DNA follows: TGTGCCAGCAGCCGCGTGGGGTCCTATGGCTACACCTTC.

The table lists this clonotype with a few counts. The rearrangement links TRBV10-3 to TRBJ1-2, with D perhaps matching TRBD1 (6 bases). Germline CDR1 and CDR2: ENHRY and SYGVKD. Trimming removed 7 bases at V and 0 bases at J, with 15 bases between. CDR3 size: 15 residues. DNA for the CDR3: TGTGCCATCACGCCAGGGGACCGGCCTAACTATGGCTACACCTTC. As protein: CAITPGDRPNYGYTF.

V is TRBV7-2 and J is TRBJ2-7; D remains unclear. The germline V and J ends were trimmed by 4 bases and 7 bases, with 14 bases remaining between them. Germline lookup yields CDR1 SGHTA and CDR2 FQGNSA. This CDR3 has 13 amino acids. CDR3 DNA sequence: TGTGCCAGCAGCTCGAGGACGTCCGGAGAGCAGTACTTC. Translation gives CASSSRTSGEQYF.

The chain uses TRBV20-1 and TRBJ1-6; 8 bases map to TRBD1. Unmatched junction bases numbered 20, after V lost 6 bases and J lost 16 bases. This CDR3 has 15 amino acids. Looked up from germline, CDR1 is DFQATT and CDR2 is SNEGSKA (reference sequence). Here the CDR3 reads CSATPKAGTGARLHF. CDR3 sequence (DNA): TGCAGTGCGACCCCCAAGGCCGGGACAGGCGCTAGGCTCCACTTT.

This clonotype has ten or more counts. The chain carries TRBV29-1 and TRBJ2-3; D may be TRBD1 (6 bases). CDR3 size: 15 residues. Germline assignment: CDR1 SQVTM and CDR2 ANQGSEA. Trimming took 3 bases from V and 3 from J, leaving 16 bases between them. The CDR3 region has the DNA TGCAGCGTTGATCCCCGGCTACAGGGAACAGATACGCAGTATTTT. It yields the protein CSVDPRLQGTDTQYF.

The CDR3, as DNA: TGTGCCAGCAGTAATCTAGCGGGAGGCCCCGAGCAGTACTTC. Amino acids: CASSNLAGGPEQYF. The V call is TRBV6-1, the J call TRBJ2-7; 11 bases map to TRBD2. This CDR3 is 14 amino acids long. V trimming: 5 bases; J trimming: 6 bases; junction bases outside the gene matches: 6. Germline values: CDR1 MNHNS, CDR2 SASEGT.

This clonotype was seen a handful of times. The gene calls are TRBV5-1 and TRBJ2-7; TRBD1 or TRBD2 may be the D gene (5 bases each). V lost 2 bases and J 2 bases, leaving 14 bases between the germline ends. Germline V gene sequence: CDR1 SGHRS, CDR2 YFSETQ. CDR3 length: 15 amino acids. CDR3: CASSFLGTETYEQYF. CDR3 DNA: TGCGCCAGCAGCTTCCTTGGGACCGAGACCTACGAGCAGTACTTC. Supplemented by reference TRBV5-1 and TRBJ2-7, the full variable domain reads KAGVTQTPRYLIKTRGQQVTLSCSPISGHRSVSWYQQTPGQGLQFLFEYFSETQRNKGNFPGRFSGRQFSNSRSEMNVSTLELGDSALYLCASSFLGTETYEQYFGPGTRLTVT.

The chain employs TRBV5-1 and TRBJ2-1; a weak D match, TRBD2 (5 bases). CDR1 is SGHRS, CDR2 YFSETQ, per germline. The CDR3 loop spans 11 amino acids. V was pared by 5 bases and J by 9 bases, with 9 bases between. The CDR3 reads CASSARGEQFF. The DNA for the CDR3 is TGCGCCAGCAGTGCTCGGGGTGAGCAGTTCTTC.

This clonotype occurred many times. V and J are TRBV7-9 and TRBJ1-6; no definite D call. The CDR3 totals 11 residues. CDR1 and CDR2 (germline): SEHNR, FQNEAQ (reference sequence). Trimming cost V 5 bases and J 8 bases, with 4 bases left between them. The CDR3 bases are TGTGCCAGCAGCCGAGATTCACCCCTCCACTTT. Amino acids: CASSRDSPLHF.

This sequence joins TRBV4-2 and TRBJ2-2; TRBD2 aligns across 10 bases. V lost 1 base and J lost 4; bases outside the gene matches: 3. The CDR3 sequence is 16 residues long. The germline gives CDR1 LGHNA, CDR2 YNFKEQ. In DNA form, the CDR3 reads TGTGCCAGCAGCCAAGCGTTAGCGGGAGGCACCGGGGAGCTGTTTTTT. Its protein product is CASSQALAGGTGELFF.

The CDR3 reads CASSFGQGAGEQYF. In DNA, the CDR3 is TGCGCCAGCAGCTTTGGACAGGGGGCTGGCGAGCAGTACTTC. The chain has TRBV5-1 and TRBJ2-7; 11 positions agree with TRBD1. CDR1 and CDR2 (germline): SGHRS, YFSETQ. CDR3 size: 14 residues. The ends lost 2 bases at V and 6 bases at J; junction bases unmatched: 4.

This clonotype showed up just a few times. The CDR3 DNA follows: TGCAGTGCTAGTAGTCCTCTTGGGGGCGGCAATCAGCCCCAGCATTTT. Its translation is CSASSPLGGGNQPQHF. This chain connects TRBV20-1 to TRBJ1-5, with TRBD1 as a possible D gene (6 bases). Germline lookup yields CDR1 DFQATT and CDR2 SNEGSKA (reference sequence). CDR3 size: 16 residues. V was trimmed by 3 bases and J by 2 bases, leaving 17 bases between them.

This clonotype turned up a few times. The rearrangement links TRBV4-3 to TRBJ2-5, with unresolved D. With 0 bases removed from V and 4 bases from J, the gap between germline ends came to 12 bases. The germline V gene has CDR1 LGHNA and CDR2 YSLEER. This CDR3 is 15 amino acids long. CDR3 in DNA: TGCGCCAGCAGCCAAGATTTGCGGCCCGGAGAGACCCAGTACTTC. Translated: CASSQDLRPGETQYF.

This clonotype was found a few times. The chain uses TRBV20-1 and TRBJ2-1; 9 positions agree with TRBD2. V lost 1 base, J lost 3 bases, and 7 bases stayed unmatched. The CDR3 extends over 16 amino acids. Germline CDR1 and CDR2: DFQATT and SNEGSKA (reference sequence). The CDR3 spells CSARVGLAGSYNEQFF. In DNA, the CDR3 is TGCAGTGCTAGAGTTGGCCTAGCGGGGAGCTACAATGAGCAGTTCTTC.